Listed below are T cell receptor beta chains from one sample, sequenced in a study of blood T cell repertoires in COVID-19. Some clones are missing from TCRdb's copy, which holds only in-frame ones; the method was immunoSEQ multiplex PCR. The sample records roughly 180,000 clones, approximately 82% being singletons. The sequencing input was PBMCs or T cells enriched from blood (not recorded which). The source of these receptors is a woman aged 45-65 years in a cohort exposed to, infected with or recovered from COVID-19 (not recorded which). Both conserved end residues are part of each CDR3. D genes are given only for firm matches. Some rows mark clone size as missing; the rest say once, few, many or name a class of expanded clone.

D gene,J gene,V gene,clone size,CDR3 protein,CDR3 DNA
TRBD1,TRBJ1-3,TRBV3-1/TRBV3-2,-,CASSYGTGLGSGNTIYF,TGTGCCAGCAGCTACGGGACAGGGTTGGGTTCTGGAAACACCATATATTTT
-,TRBJ2-7,TRBV4-1,-,CASSQGQNEQYF,TGCGCCAGCAGCCAAGGTCAGAACGAGCAGTACTTC
TRBD2,TRBJ2-2,TRBV19,-,CASSNEPGLRSRELFF,TGTGCCAGTAGCAACGAACCGGGACTACGGTCCCGGGAGCTGTTTTTT
-,TRBJ1-2,TRBV28,-,CASSPSQGDGGYTF,TGTGCCAGCAGCCCTTCACAGGGAGATGGGGGCTACACCTTC
-,TRBJ2-1,TRBV24-1,-,CATSDLPSKTGSSYNEQFF,TGTGCCACCAGTGATTTGCCCTCTAAGACAGGAAGCTCCTACAATGAGCAGTTCTTC
-,TRBJ1-5,TRBV12-3/TRBV12-4,-,CASSFTGTPQHF,TGTGCCAGCAGTTTCACAGGGACCCCCCAGCATTTT
-,TRBJ1-2,TRBV19,-,CASSTTQGNYGYTF,TGTGCCAGTAGTACCACCCAGGGCAACTATGGCTACACCTTC
TRBD1,TRBJ2-1,TRBV6-5,-,CASSTQGAYFNEQFF,TGTGCCAGCAGTACGCAGGGGGCTTACTTCAATGAGCAGTTCTTC
TRBD1,TRBJ1-1,TRBV5-4,once,CASSLGDRANEAFF,TGTGCCAGCAGCTTGGGGGACAGGGCGAATGAAGCTTTCTTT
-,TRBJ1-4,TRBV27,-,CASSLAATNEKLFF,TGTGCCAGCAGTTTGGCTGCAACTAATGAAAAACTGTTTTTT
-,TRBJ1-2,TRBV4-1,once,CASSPSDSYGYTF,TGCGCCAGCAGCCCGTCGGACAGCTATGGCTACACCTTC
-,TRBJ1-2,TRBV28,-,CASSDEGQTYGYTF,TGTGCCAGCAGTGATGAGGGTCAAACATATGGCTACACCTTC
-,TRBJ1-5,TRBV6-2/TRBV6-3,-,CASSNPPKGDQPQHF,TGTGCCAGCAGCAACCCTCCTAAGGGGGATCAGCCCCAGCATTTT